The source of this T cell receptor (beta chain) is a study of blood T cell repertoires in COVID-19 (dated by TCRdb to 2019 to 2021). With respect to the entire study: Collaborator samples came from the United States, Italy and Spain and covered acute and convalescent phases of COVID-19. Nearly every sample came with metadata listing a de-identified subject ID, COVID-19 status, age in years and sex. The dataset comprised deeply sampled blood TCRbeta repertoires from subjects exposed to, actively infected with, or recovered from COVID-19. Samples were obtained from the ongoing ImmuneRACE study (first 160 participants) and from 1,000 to 1,500 subjects provided by 6 global collaborators. Where available, HLA class I and class II types were obtained from metadata supplied by the sample provider rather than from assay-based typing. The prospective study material was composed of cDNA or gDNA derived from T cells, B-cell-depleted T cells, or PBMCs. The repertoires were released in a freely available public database meant as a resource for research on the immune response to SARS-CoV-2. The study at large found these results: How much clinical and demographic metadata was included differed by source and by participant, and the metadata was provided uncurated.

TCRbeta CDR3 regions were amplified from genomic DNA using the immunoSEQ Assay, a bias-controlled multiplex PCR. Turning to the authors' computational methods: Within the assay, amplification of reference gene primers was used to estimate how many nucleated cells each sample contained. Sequence reads were collapsed and filtered to measure the absolute abundance of every unique TCRbeta CDR3 rearrangement. For each sample, productive Simpson clonality was calculated as the square root of Simpson's diversity index across productive rearrangements. The table comes from immuneACCESS by way of TCRdb, which keeps in-frame sequences with V and J called. Part of the clones is missing from these tables; in studies checked, under half for an unresolved V gene and the rest for unknown reasons. The DNA was the basis for D and trimming; V, J and clone size are from that table. The sample table contains 91,000 or so clones; only one count was recorded for roughly 86% of them. The top ten constitute over 10% of the sample.

The collaborating institutions used their own protocols to collect whole blood in K2EDTA tubes. For TCRbeta analysis, collaborator samples were shipped as frozen whole blood, as isolated PBMCs, or as DNA extracted from either sample type. This clone was observed a few times. Its antigen remains undetermined. No much larger clone is present one base from it, and per-base qualities are unavailable. The germline V gene gives CDR1 as ENHRY and CDR2 as SYGVKD. From the cysteine through the phenylalanine, the CDR3 covers 15 amino acids. Here the CDR3 DNA is all that survives: 45 bases in frame from base 1. V is pruned by 4 bases and J by 5 bases, leaving 6 bases of the junction without a gene match.

The chain joins TRBV10-3 to TRBJ2-5; TRBD2 matches 11 bases in the middle. The receptor was isolated from an older woman in a cohort sampled during active or convalescent COVID-19. Sequencing used peripheral blood. The encoded CDR3 is CAISGGLAGVETQYF. The DNA reads TGTGCCATCAGTGGCGGACTAGCGGGTGTGGAGACCCAGTACTTC.